Presented here are 15 T cell receptor beta chains from one specimen sequenced in a study of cytomegalovirus exposure and HLA in healthy donors. The PCR was carried out with 60 Vbeta primers and 13 Jbeta primers. TCRdb's table, derived via immunoSEQ multiplex PCR, lists solely in-frame clones and lacks some. The sample holds approximately 160,000 clones, about 71% seen once. The sequenced sample was PBMCs. These receptors all stem from a woman in her forties in good health and CMV-seropositive.

The chain uses TRBV19 and TRBJ1-4, with TRBD1 identical over 8 bases. There are 13 residues in the CDR3. CDR1 and CDR2 (germline): LNHDA, SQIVND (reference sequence). V dropped 6 bases and J dropped 7; count of bases not matched to a gene: 4. CDR3 residues: CASSRDRGEKLFF. For the CDR3, the DNA is TGTGCCAGTAGCCGTGACAGGGGTGAAAAACTGTTTTTT.

This clone has only one observation. V is TRBV7-3 and J is TRBJ2-6; no definite D call. The CDR3 runs 13 residues. Between the trimmed V and J ends, which lost 3 bases and 4 bases, there was a span of 4 bases. Germline lookup yields CDR1 SGHTA and CDR2 FQGTGA. The DNA of the CDR3 is TGTGCCAGCAGCTTCTACGGGGCCAACGTCCTGACTTTC. Translation gives CASSFYGANVLTF.

This clone has only one observation. The gene calls are TRBV15 and TRBJ1-1; tentatively, D is TRBD1 (6 bases). V lost 1 base and J lost 6, with 6 bases in between. This CDR3 is 12 amino acids long. Germline assignment: CDR1 LNHNV and CDR2 YYDKDF (reference sequence). In DNA form, the CDR3 reads TGTGCCACCAGCAGAGGGACAGCTGAAGCTTTCTTT. It specifies CATSRGTAEAFF.

This chain joins TRBV7-8 and TRBJ2-1; 9 bases align to TRBD1. CDR3 size: 15 residues. CDR1 is SGHVS and CDR2 is FQNEAQ in the germline V gene. After removal of 4 bases from V and 6 bases from J, the junction contained 7 bases not matched to a gene. The chain's CDR3 is CASSSGQGPSNEQFF. The CDR3, as DNA: TGTGCCAGCAGCTCGGGACAGGGACCCTCCAATGAGCAGTTCTTC.

This clone has more than one count but fewer than ten. The rearrangement links TRBV18 to TRBJ1-5, with D uncertain. Germline-derived CDR1 and CDR2 are KGHSH and LQKENI. This CDR3 spans 15 amino acids. Between the trimmed V and J ends, which lost 3 bases and 2 bases, there was a span of 11 bases. CDR3 DNA: TGTGCCAGCTCACCCACAGAGTCCCGCAATCAGCCCCAGCATTTT. Protein product: CASSPTESRNQPQHF.

The genes are TRBV11-1 and TRBJ2-7; 8 bases are shared with TRBD1. Trimming cost V 5 bases and J 3 bases; bases outside gene matches: 3. In germline, CDR1 is SGHAT, CDR2 FQDESV (reference sequence). This CDR3 has 13 residues. The CDR3 DNA reads TGTGCCAGCAGCCGGACAGGGTACTACGAGCAGTACTTC. Residues: CASSRTGYYEQYF.

This clone showed up just a few times. The genes are TRBV7-2 and TRBJ2-1, with D possibly matching TRBD1 (6 bases). Germline assignment: CDR1 SGHTA and CDR2 FQGNSA. The CDR3 has 13 amino acids. The ends were cut back, 6 bases at V and 8 bases at J, with 14 bases in the middle. The CDR3 DNA reads as TGTGCCAGCAGTTCCGGCAGGGGCTATGAGCAGTTCTTC. It codes for CASSSGRGYEQFF.

The V gene is TRBV27, the J gene TRBJ2-7; 8 nucleotides line up with TRBD2. The CDR3 is 14 residues long. Germline V lookup: CDR1 MNHEY, CDR2 SMNVEV (reference sequence). V lost 6 bases, J lost 3 bases, and 7 bases stayed unmatched. The CDR3 nucleotides read TGTGCCAGCAGCCTTAGGACTAGCAGCTACGAGCAGTACTTC. Amino acids: CASSLRTSSYEQYF.

The chain has TRBV5-4 and TRBJ2-2, with 7 bases matching TRBD1. The germline CDR1 and CDR2 sequences are SGHNT and YYREEE (reference sequence). This CDR3 is built from 16 residues. The junction had 3 bases not matched to a gene; V was cut back by 0 bases and J by 1 base. The CDR3 DNA reads TGTGCCAGCAGCTTGGGACGGACAGGGAACACCGGGGAGCTGTTTTTT. This codes for CASSLGRTGNTGELFF.

The chain joins TRBV28 to TRBJ1-1; a possible D gene is TRBD1 (5 bases). The CDR3 totals 16 residues. Germline values: CDR1 MDHEN, CDR2 SYDVKM. V was trimmed by 6 bases and J by 1 base, leaving 18 bases between them. In DNA form, the CDR3 reads TGTGCCAGCAGCCGGGGAGGGGTGGGGGAGAACACTGAAGCTTTCTTT. Protein sequence: CASSRGGVGENTEAFF.

The chain combines TRBV19 with TRBJ1-4, with D possibly TRBD1 on 6 matching bases. The V gene lost 4 bases and the J gene lost 6 bases, with 12 bases spanning the gap. The germline gives CDR1 LNHDA, CDR2 SQIVND (reference sequence). The CDR3 covers 14 residues. CDR3 amino acids: CASSTPGTHEKLFF. CDR3 sequence (DNA): TGTGCCAGTAGTACCCCCGGGACACATGAAAAACTGTTTTTT.

This chain uses TRBV19 with TRBJ1-3; no clear D gene. Germline loops: CDR1 LNHDA, CDR2 SQIVND (reference sequence). The CDR3 has 15 residues. The V end was cut by 4 bases, the J end by 1 base, with 11 bases between. The CDR3 nucleotides are TGTGCCAGTAGTAACGAGTGGTCGTCTGGAAACACCATATATTTT. This gives the protein CASSNEWSSGNTIYF.

The chain employs TRBV14 and TRBJ2-1, with TRBD1 matching 11 bases. The CDR3 consists of 15 residues. Trimming at V came to 3 bases and at J to 7 bases, leaving 5 bases not matched to a gene. CDR1 and CDR2 from the germline V gene are SGHDN and FVKESK. The DNA of the CDR3 is TGTGCCAGCAGCCAGACCGGGACAGGGGGGAATGAGCAGTTCTTC. Translation gives CASSQTGTGGNEQFF.

The chain recombines TRBV29-1 with TRBJ1-1; unclear D gene. Germline V gene sequence: CDR1 SQVTM, CDR2 ANQGSEA. The germline V and J ends were trimmed by 7 bases and 2 bases, with 11 bases remaining between them. This CDR3 contains 12 residues. The chain's CDR3 is CSARHLNTEAFF. DNA of the CDR3: TGCAGCGCAAGACACCTCAACACTGAAGCTTTCTTT.

The chain carries TRBV29-1 and TRBJ1-5, with a possible D match to TRBD1 (5 bases). The CDR3 is 13 amino acids. V was clipped by 6 bases and J by 4 bases, with 13 bases between them. Per the germline V gene, CDR1 is SQVTM and CDR2 is ANQGSEA. In DNA, the CDR3 is TGCAGCGTGCAACTGGACATAAATCAGCCCCAGCATTTT. This translates into CSVQLDINQPQHF.